The rows below give T cell receptor beta chains drawn from one sample of a study of OX40 agonist ivuxolimab in advanced cancers. Repertoires were generated with immunoSEQ multiplex PCR, while TCRdb's copy carries only in-frame clones and drops some. The data show 60,000 to 85,000 clones, with roughly 80% seen just once and 1.6% held by the top ten. Sequences were derived from CD4+ or CD8+ T cells sorted from blood, sampled in a trial of the OX40 agonist ivuxolimab. All receptors come from an adult with an advanced solid tumor such as melanoma, head and neck, liver or kidney cancer. Both conserved end residues are part of each CDR3. The D gene is left open where the match is weak. Size is stated for part of the rows, as once, few or many counts, or as a class when the clone is expanded.

J	V	size	D	CDR3	DNA
TRBJ2-1	TRBV25-1	.	TRBD2	CASSELYGLAGPEQFF	TGTGCCAGCAGTGAATTGTACGGACTAGCGGGTCCTGAGCAGTTCTTC
TRBJ1-5	TRBV30	.	.	CAWSVAFNQPQHF	TGTGCCTGGAGTGTAGCGTTCAATCAGCCCCAGCATTTT
TRBJ2-7	TRBV4-1	.	TRBD2	CASSQDPALSSGRATSEQYF	TGCGCCAGCAGCCAAGATCCAGCCCTCTCTAGCGGGAGGGCAACTTCCGAGCAGTACTTC
TRBJ1-2	TRBV6-5	.	.	CASSYARTSGYTF	TGTGCCAGCAGTTACGCCCGGACAAGCGGCTACACCTTC
TRBJ1-5	TRBV5-1	.	.	CASSLEGNSNQPQHF	TGCGCCAGCAGCCTGGAGGGGAATAGCAATCAGCCCCAGCATTTT
TRBJ2-2	TRBV5-1	once	TRBD1	CASTTGGRWSTGELFF	TGCGCCAGCACGACAGGGGGCAGATGGAGCACCGGGGAGCTGTTTTTT
TRBJ1-3	TRBV18	.	.	CAALGTGNTIYF	TGTGCCGCTCTTGGCACTGGAAACACCATATATTTT
TRBJ1-1	TRBV6-1	.	.	CATGGGTEAFF	TGTGCCACGGGCGGGGGCACTGAAGCTTTCTTT
TRBJ1-1	TRBV19	.	.	CASSIRTVGAFF	TGTGCCAGTAGTATTCGGACTGTTGGGGCTTTCTTT
TRBJ1-5	TRBV28	.	TRBD1	CASGPRQGISAAQHF	TGTGCCAGCGGCCCTAGACAGGGTATTTCAGCAGCCCAGCATTTT
TRBJ1-1	TRBV18	.	TRBD1	CASSPIQGAGTEAFF	TGTGCCAGCTCACCGATACAGGGGGCTGGGACTGAAGCTTTCTTT
TRBJ1-3	TRBV2	.	.	CASSLQAISGNTIYF	TGTGCCAGCAGTTTACAGGCCATCTCTGGAAACACCATATATTTT
TRBJ2-7	TRBV30	.	.	CAWSAWTAASLSYEQYF	TGTGCCTGGAGTGCCTGGACAGCGGCTAGCTTATCCTACGAGCAGTACTTC
TRBJ1-2	TRBV5-1	.	.	CASSLATGLDGANFGYTF	TGCGCCAGCAGCTTGGCCACAGGGCTCGACGGGGCGAATTTTGGCTACACCTTC
TRBJ2-7	TRBV6-1	.	TRBD2	CASSGGLAGVSEQYF	TGTGCCAGCAGTGGGGGACTAGCGGGAGTAAGTGAGCAGTACTTC
TRBJ2-7	TRBV25-1	.	.	CASSGITPWGHEQYF	TGTGCCAGCAGTGGGATAACACCCTGGGGCCACGAGCAGTACTTC
TRBJ2-1	TRBV9	.	.	CASSVVPLGDNEQFF	TGTGCCAGCAGCGTAGTACCCCTAGGCGACAATGAGCAGTTCTTC
TRBJ1-1	TRBV13	.	.	CASSLRNGGWNTEAFF	TGTGCCAGCAGCTTAAGAAATGGGGGCTGGAACACTGAAGCTTTCTTT
TRBJ2-7	TRBV5-1	.	.	CASRQAPNPTYEQYF	TGCGCCAGCAGGCAAGCCCCCAACCCAACCTACGAGCAGTACTTC
TRBJ1-4	TRBV2	.	TRBD1	CASRRDQGTGAGKLFF	TGTGCCAGCAGACGCGACCAGGGGACAGGGGCGGGAAAACTGTTTTTT
TRBJ1-2	TRBV18	.	.	CASSPQQGSVVDYGYTF	TGTGCCAGCTCACCCCAACAGGGAAGCGTTGTGGACTATGGCTACACCTTC
TRBJ2-3	TRBV5-8	.	TRBD1	CASSSGQGADTQYF	TGTGCCAGCAGCAGTGGACAGGGCGCAGATACGCAGTATTTT
TRBJ1-5	TRBV5-1	.	.	CASSLEAGERPQHF	TGCGCCAGCAGCTTGGAGGCAGGGGAACGGCCCCAGCATTTT
TRBJ2-4	TRBV18	.	.	CASSPGGGGAENIQYF	TGTGCCAGCTCACCAGGTGGTGGGGGGGCGGAAAACATTCAGTACTTC
TRBJ2-5	TRBV5-1	once	TRBD2	CASSLGAGSETQYF	TGCGCCAGCAGCTTGGGAGCGGGATCGGAGACCCAGTACTTC
TRBJ1-4	TRBV6-9	once	TRBD1	CASSYAARQGSSEKLFF	TGTGCCAGCAGTTACGCCGCCCGACAGGGAAGTAGTGAAAAACTGTTTTTT
TRBJ1-2	TRBV9	.	.	CASSVGNTGVGYGYTF	TGTGCCAGCAGCGTAGGTAATACGGGCGTCGGCTATGGCTACACCTTC
TRBJ2-5	TRBV2	.	.	CASSEVRIRGFQETQYF	TGTGCCAGCAGTGAAGTCCGTATAAGAGGGTTCCAAGAGACCCAGTACTTC
TRBJ2-7	TRBV11-1	.	.	CASSRRRPPYEQYF	TGTGCCAGTTCTCGTCGGCGGCCCCCCTACGAGCAGTACTTC
TRBJ2-1	TRBV2	.	TRBD1	CASSGRGQGSREQFF	TGTGCCAGCAGTGGAAGGGGACAGGGCAGTCGTGAGCAGTTCTTC
TRBJ2-2	TRBV9	.	.	CASSARGGTPNTGELFF	TGTGCCAGCAGCGCCAGGGGAGGCACCCCGAACACCGGGGAGCTGTTTTTT
TRBJ2-3	TRBV7-6	.	.	CASSPSPDTQYF	TGTGCCAGCAGCCCCTCCCCAGATACGCAGTATTTT
TRBJ1-1	TRBV6-1	.	.	CASSEVFRGTEAFF	TGTGCCAGCAGTGAAGTTTTCAGGGGCACTGAAGCTTTCTTT
TRBJ2-7	TRBV5-8	.	TRBD2	CASSLSGRAAYEQYF	TGTGCCAGCAGCTTAAGCGGGAGGGCCGCCTACGAGCAGTACTTC
TRBJ2-1	TRBV10-3	.	.	CAISESTQGYEQFF	TGTGCCATCAGTGAGTCGACTCAGGGCTATGAGCAGTTCTTC